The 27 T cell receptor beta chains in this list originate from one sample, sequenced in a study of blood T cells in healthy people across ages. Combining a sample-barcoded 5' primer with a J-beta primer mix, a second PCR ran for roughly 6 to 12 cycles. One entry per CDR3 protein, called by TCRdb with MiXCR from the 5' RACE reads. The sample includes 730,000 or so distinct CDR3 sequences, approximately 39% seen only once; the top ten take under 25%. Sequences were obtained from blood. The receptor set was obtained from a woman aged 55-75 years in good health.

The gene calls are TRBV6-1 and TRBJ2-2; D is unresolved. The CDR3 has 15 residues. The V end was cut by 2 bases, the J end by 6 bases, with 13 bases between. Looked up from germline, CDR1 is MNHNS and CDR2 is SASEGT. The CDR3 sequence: CASSEPWPIAGELFF. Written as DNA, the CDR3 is TGTGCCAGCAGTGAACCCTGGCCCATTGCCGGGGAGCTGTTTTTT.

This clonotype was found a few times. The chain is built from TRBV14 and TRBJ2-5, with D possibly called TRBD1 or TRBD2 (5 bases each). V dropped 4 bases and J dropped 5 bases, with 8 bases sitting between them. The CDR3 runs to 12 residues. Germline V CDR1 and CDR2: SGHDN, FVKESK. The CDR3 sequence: CASSRWGETQYF. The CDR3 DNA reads TGTGCCAGCAGCCGATGGGGGGAGACCCAGTACTTC.

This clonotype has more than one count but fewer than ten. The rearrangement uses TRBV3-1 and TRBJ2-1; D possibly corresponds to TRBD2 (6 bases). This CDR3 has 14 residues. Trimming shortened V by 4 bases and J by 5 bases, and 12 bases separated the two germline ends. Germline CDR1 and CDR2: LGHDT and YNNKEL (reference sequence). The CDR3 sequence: CASSRRDHHNEQFF. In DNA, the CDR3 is TGTGCCAGCAGCCGGAGGGACCACCACAATGAGCAGTTCTTC.

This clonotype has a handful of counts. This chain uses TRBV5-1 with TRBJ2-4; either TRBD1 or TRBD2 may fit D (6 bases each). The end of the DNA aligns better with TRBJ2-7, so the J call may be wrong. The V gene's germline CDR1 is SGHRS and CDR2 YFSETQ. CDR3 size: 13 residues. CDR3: CASGGPGFDEQYF. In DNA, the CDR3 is TGCGCCAGCGGGGGGCCGGGGTTCGACGAGCAGTACTTC.

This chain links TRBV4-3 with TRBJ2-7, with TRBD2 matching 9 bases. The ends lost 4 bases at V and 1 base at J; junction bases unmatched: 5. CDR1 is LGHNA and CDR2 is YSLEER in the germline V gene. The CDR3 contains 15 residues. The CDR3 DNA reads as TGCGCCAGCAGCCCACATAGCGGGGGTTCCTACGAGCAGTACTTC. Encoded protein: CASSPHSGGSYEQYF.

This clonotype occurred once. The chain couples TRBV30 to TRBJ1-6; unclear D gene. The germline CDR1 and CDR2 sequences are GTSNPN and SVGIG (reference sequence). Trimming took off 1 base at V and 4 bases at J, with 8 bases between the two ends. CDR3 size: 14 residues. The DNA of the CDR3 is TGTGCCTGGAGTGCTGAACAGTATAATTCACCCCTCCACTTT. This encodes CAWSAEQYNSPLHF.

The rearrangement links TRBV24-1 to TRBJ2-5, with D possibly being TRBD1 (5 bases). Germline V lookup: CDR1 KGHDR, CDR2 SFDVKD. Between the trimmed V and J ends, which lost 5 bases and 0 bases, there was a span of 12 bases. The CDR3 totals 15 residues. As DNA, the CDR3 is TGTGCCACCAGTGCTGGCAGGGAAGACCAAGAGACCCAGTACTTC. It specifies CATSAGREDQETQYF.

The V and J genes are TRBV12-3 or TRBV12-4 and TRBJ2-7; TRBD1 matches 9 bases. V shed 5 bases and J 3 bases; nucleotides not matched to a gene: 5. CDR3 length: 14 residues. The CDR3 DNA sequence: TGTGCCAGCAGTAGGACAGGGGCGTTCTACGAGCAGTACTTC. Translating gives CASSRTGAFYEQYF.

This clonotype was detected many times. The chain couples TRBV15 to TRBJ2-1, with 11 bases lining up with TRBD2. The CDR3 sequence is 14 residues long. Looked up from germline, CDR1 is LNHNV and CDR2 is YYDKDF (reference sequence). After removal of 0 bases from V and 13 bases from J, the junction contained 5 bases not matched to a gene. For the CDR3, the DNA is TGTGCCACCAGCAGAGATTTAACTAGCGGGAGCCAGTTCTTC. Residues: CATSRDLTSGSQFF.

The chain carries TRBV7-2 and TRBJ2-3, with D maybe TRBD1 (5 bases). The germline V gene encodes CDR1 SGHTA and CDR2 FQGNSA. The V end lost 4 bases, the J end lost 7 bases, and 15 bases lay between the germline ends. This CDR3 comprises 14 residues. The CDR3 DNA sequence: TGTGCCAGCAGCTCAGGGATCCCCCAAAATACGCAGTATTTT. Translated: CASSSGIPQNTQYF.

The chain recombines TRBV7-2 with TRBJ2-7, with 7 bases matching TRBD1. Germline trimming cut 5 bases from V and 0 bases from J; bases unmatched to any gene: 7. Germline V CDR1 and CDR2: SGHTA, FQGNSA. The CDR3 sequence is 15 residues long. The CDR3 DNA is TGTGCCAGCAGCCTCGTCGGGACAGCCTCCTACGAGCAGTACTTC. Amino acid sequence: CASSLVGTASYEQYF. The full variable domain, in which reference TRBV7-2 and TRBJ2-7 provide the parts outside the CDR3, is GAGVSQSPSNKVTEKGKDVELRCDPISGHTALYWYRQSLGQGLEFLIYFQGNSAPDKSGLPSDRFSAERTGGSVSTLTIQRTQQEDSAVYLCASSLVGTASYEQYFGPGTRLTVT.

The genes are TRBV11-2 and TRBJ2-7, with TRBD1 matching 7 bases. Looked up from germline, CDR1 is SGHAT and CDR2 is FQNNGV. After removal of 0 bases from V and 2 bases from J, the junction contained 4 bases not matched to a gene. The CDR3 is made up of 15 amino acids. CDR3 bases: TGTGCCAGCAGCTTAGACATCGACAGGGCCTACGAGCAGTACTTC. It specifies CASSLDIDRAYEQYF. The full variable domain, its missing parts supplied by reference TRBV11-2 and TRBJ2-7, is EAGVAQSPRYKIIEKRQSVAFWCNPISGHATLYWYQQILGQGPKLLIQFQNNGVVDDSQLPKDRFSAERLKGVDSTLKIQPAKLEDSAVYLCASSLDIDRAYEQYFGPGTRLTVT.

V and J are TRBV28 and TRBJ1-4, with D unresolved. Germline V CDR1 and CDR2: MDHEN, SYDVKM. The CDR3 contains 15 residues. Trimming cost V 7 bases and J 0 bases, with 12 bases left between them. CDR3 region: CASKPPFATNEKLFF. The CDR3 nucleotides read TGTGCCAGCAAACCCCCCTTCGCAACTAATGAAAAACTGTTTTTT.

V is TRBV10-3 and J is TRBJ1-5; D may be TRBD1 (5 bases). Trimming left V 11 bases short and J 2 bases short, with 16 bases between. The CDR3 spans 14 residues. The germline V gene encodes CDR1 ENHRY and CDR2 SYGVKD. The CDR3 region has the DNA TGTGCCTCCACCGGGGGGTCCGGCAATCAGCCCCAGCATTTT. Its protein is CASTGGSGNQPQHF.

CDR3 in amino acids: CAWTASTDTQYF. The CDR3 bases are TGTGCCTGGACGGCTAGCACAGATACGCAGTATTTT. The rearrangement links TRBV30 to TRBJ2-3; D unresolved. Per the germline V gene, CDR1 is GTSNPN and CDR2 is SVGIG (reference sequence). V was trimmed by 4 bases and J by 0 bases, leaving 5 bases between them. CDR3 size: 12 residues.

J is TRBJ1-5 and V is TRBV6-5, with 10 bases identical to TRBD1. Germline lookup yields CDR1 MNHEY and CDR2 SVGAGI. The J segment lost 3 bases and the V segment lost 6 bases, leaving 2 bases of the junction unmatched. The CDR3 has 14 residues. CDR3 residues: CASRGQGINQPQHF. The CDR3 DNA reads TGTGCCAGCAGGGGACAGGGGATCAATCAGCCCCAGCATTTT.

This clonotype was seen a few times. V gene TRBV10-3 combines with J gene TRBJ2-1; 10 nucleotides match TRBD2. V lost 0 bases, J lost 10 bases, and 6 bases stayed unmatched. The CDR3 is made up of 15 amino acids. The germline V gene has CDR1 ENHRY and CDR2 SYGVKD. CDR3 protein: CAISESKLAGEEQFF. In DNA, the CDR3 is TGTGCCATCAGTGAGTCCAAGCTAGCGGGGGAGGAGCAGTTCTTC.

The CDR3 bases are TGTGCCAGCACCCTGATACCTAACTCCTACGAGCAGTACTTC. Translated: CASTLIPNSYEQYF. The rearrangement links TRBV12-3 or TRBV12-4 to TRBJ2-7; D gene unclear. V gave up 7 bases and J gave up 0 bases, with 13 bases separating them. The CDR3 is made up of 14 amino acids.

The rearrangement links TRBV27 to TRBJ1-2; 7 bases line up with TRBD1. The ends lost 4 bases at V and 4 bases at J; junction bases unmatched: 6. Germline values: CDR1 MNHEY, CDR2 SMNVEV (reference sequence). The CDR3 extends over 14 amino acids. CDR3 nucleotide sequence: TGTGCCAGCAGTTCAACCCGGACAGGCTATGGCTACACCTTC. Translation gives CASSSTRTGYGYTF.

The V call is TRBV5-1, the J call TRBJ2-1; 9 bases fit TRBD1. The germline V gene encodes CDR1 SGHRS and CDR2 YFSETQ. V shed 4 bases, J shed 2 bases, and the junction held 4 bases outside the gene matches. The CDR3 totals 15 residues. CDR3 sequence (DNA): TGCGCCAGCAGCGGGGGACAGGGTCCCTACAATGAGCAGTTCTTC. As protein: CASSGGQGPYNEQFF.

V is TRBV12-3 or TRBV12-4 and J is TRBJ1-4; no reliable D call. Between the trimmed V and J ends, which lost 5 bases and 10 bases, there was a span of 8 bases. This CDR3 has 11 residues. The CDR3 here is CASSIQAKLFF. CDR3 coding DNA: TGTGCCAGCAGTATCCAGGCAAAACTGTTTTTT.

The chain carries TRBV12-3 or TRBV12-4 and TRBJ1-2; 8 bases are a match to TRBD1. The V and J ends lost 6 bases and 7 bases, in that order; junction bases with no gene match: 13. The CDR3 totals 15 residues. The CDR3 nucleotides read TGTGCCAGCAGATCGACAGGGGTGTTAGGGGGTGGCTACACCTTC. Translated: CASRSTGVLGGGYTF.

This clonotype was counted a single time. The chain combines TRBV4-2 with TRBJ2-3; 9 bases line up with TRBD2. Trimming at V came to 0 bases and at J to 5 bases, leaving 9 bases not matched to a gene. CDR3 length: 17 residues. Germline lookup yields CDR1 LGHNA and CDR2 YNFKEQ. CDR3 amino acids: CASSQEGRGGPEDTQYF. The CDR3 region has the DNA TGTGCCAGCAGCCAAGAGGGGCGGGGGGGCCCGGAAGATACGCAGTATTTT.

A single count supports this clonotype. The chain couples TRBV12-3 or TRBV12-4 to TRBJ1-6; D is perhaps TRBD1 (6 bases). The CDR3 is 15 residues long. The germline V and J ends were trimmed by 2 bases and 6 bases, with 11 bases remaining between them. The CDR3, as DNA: TGTGCCAGCAGTTTACAGGGGCCCCTTAATTCACCCCTCCACTTT. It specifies CASSLQGPLNSPLHF.

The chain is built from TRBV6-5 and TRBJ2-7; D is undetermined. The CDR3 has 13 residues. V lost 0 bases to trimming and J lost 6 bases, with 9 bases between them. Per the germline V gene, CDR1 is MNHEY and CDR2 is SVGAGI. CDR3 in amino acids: CASSYSIGSEQYF. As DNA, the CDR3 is TGTGCCAGCAGTTACTCTATAGGAAGCGAGCAGTACTTC.

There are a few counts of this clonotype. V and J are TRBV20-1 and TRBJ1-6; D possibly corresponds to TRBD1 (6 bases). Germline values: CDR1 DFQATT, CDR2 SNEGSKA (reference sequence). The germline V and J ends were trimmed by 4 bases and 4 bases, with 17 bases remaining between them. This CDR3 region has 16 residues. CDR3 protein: CSATPGLQGYNSPLHF. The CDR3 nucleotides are TGCAGTGCTACACCAGGGTTACAGGGTTATAATTCACCCCTCCACTTT.

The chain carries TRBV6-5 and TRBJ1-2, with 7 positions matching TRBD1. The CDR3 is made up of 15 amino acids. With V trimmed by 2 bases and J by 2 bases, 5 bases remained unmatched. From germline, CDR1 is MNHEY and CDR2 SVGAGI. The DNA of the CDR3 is TGTGCCAGCAGTTACAGGGGGCGACCCAACTATGGCTACACCTTC. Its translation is CASSYRGRPNYGYTF.